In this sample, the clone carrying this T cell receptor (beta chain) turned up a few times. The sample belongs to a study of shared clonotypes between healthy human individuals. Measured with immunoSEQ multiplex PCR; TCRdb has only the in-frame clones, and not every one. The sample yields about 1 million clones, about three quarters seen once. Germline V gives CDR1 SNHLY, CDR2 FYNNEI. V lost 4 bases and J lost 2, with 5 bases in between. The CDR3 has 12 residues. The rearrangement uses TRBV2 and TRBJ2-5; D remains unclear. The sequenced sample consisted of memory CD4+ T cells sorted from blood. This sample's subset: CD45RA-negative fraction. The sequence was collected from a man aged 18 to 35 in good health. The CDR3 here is CASSVLQETQYF. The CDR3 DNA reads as TGTGCCAGCAGTGTCTTACAAGAGACCCAGTACTTC.